The 7 T cell receptor beta chains in this list originate from one sample, sequenced in a study of blood T cells in healthy people across ages. Sample-barcoded 5' priming and a J-beta primer mix drove a second PCR of roughly 6 to 12 cycles. TCRdb independently ran MiXCR on the 5' RACE reads; one entry per CDR3 protein. The sample has about 290,000 distinct CDR3 sequences; roughly 27% are singletons. What was sequenced was blood. The receptors derive from a woman in her seventies in good health.

This clonotype turned up a few times. The chain recombines TRBV20-1 with TRBJ2-2, with TRBD1 identical over 7 bases. The CDR3 runs 16 residues. V trimming: 4 bases; J trimming: 1 base; junction bases outside the gene matches: 9. Germline-derived CDR1 and CDR2 are DFQATT and SNEGSKA (reference sequence). The CDR3 here is CSATRQGSLNTGELFF. DNA for the CDR3: TGCAGTGCTACCCGACAGGGATCTCTGAACACCGGGGAGCTGTTTTTT.

The chain recombines TRBV20-1 with TRBJ2-1; D is ambiguous. The V end lost 5 bases, the J end lost 7 bases, and 18 bases lay between the germline ends. Germline assignment: CDR1 DFQATT and CDR2 SNEGSKA (reference sequence). The CDR3 has 14 amino acids. The CDR3 coding sequence is TGCAGTGCTGACACAAGAAATCCAGGAAATGAGCAGTTCTTC. This gives the protein CSADTRNPGNEQFF.

This clonotype occurred a few times. The chain employs TRBV18 and TRBJ2-5, with D perhaps being TRBD1 or TRBD2 (5 bases each). The CDR3 contains 14 residues. Deletions cut 0 bases from V and 2 bases from J, with 7 bases between. The germline V gene encodes CDR1 KGHSH and CDR2 LQKENI. The CDR3 here is CASSPPGRQETQYF. CDR3 coding DNA: TGTGCCAGCTCACCACCGGGACGGCAAGAGACCCAGTACTTC.

In this sample, this clonotype turned up a few times. A much more abundant neighbour one base away suggests this may be a read error. This chain joins TRBV6-1 and TRBJ2-1; TRBD2 agrees at 12 bases. CDR3 size: 17 residues. Germline CDR1 MNHNS, CDR2 SASEGT. The DNA of the CDR3 is TGTGCCAGCAAGGGACTAGCGGGCCCGAGCTCCTACAGTGAGCAGTTCTTC. Translated: CASKGLAGPSSYSEQFF.

This clonotype was recorded a few times. The chain has TRBV20-1 and TRBJ1-5; TRBD1 matches at 7 bases. Looked up from germline, CDR1 is DFQATT and CDR2 is SNEGSKA (reference sequence). This CDR3 is built from 13 residues. Trimming removed 6 bases from V and 9 bases from J; junction bases left unmatched: 11. Here the CDR3 DNA reads TGCAGTGCCAAACCAGGGGGGGATCGGCCCCAGCATTTT. Its protein is CSAKPGGDRPQHF.

CDR3 nucleotide sequence: TGTGCCAGCTCGTTTGGGGTAAGCAATCAGCCCCAGCATTTT. This sequence encodes CASSFGVSNQPQHF. The chain carries TRBV12-3 or TRBV12-4 and TRBJ1-5; D gene ambiguous. This CDR3 has 14 residues. V lost 8 bases and J lost 1, with 12 bases in between.

The chain combines TRBV27 with TRBJ1-2; weak D call: TRBD1 (5 bases). The CDR3 is made up of 13 amino acids. With 5 bases removed from V and 4 bases from J, the gap between germline ends came to 11 bases. Germline V lookup: CDR1 MNHEY, CDR2 SMNVEV (reference sequence). CDR3 region: CASSVLGGYGYTF. The CDR3 DNA follows: TGTGCCAGCAGTGTGCTGGGGGGCTATGGCTACACCTTC.